The 23 T cell receptor beta chains in this list originate from one sample, sequenced in a study of OX40 agonist ivuxolimab in advanced cancers. Produced via immunoSEQ multiplex PCR; TCRdb's table is partial and in-frame only. The table records some 80,000 clones, approximately 84% of them present only once. The starting material was CD4+ or CD8+ T cells sorted from blood, obtained in a trial of the OX40 agonist ivuxolimab. These receptors all stem from an adult with an advanced solid tumor such as melanoma, head and neck, liver or kidney cancer.

The rearrangement uses TRBV7-2 and TRBJ2-2; D is possibly TRBD1 (5 bases). V was pared by 5 bases and J by 0 bases, with 7 bases between. Germline V lookup: CDR1 SGHTA, CDR2 FQGNSA. The CDR3 has 14 amino acids. CDR3 amino acids: CASSLTANTGELFF. For the CDR3, the DNA is TGTGCCAGCAGCCTGACAGCGAACACCGGGGAGCTGTTTTTT. The full variable domain, in which reference TRBV7-2 and TRBJ2-2 provide the parts outside the CDR3, is GAGVSQSPSNKVTEKGKDVELRCDPISGHTALYWYRQSLGQGLEFLIYFQGNSAPDKSGLPSDRFSAERTGGSVSTLTIQRTQQEDSAVYLCASSLTANTGELFFGEGSRLTVL.

This chain uses TRBV6-1 with TRBJ2-2; D tentatively reads TRBD1 or TRBD2 (5 bases each). The V gene's germline CDR1 is MNHNS and CDR2 SASEGT. The CDR3 loop spans 17 amino acids. With 3 bases removed from V and 0 bases from J, the gap between germline ends came to 14 bases. CDR3: CASSEPEGQSNTGELFF. In nucleotides, the CDR3 is TGTGCCAGCAGTGAGCCTGAGGGGCAATCGAACACCGGGGAGCTGTTTTTT.

In regard to this clone: The same CDR3 arises from other DNA sequences in this sample as well. This rearrangement joins TRBV11-3 to TRBJ2-3; 7 bases line up with TRBD1. In germline, CDR1 is SGHNT, CDR2 YENEEA. This CDR3 contains 14 residues. Trimming removed 5 bases from V and 3 bases from J; junction bases left unmatched: 5. The DNA for the CDR3 is TGTGCCAGCAGCCCCGGACAGGCTACAGATACGCAGTATTTT. It codes for CASSPGQATDTQYF. The whole variable domain, filled in from reference TRBV11-3 and TRBJ2-3, reads EAGVVQSPRYKIIEKKQPVAFWCNPISGHNTLYWYLQNLGQGPELLIRYENEEAVDDSQLPKDRFSAERLKGVDSTLKIQPAELGDSAVYLCASSPGQATDTQYFGPGTRLTVL.

CDR3: CASSLGPRNTGELFF. CDR3 sequence (DNA): TGTGCCAGCAGCTTAGGGCCCAGGAACACCGGGGAGCTGTTTTTT. V is TRBV7-8 and J is TRBJ2-2; D is unclear. This CDR3 comprises 15 residues. V was trimmed by 1 base and J by 1 base, leaving 7 bases between them. Germline assignment: CDR1 SGHVS and CDR2 FQNEAQ. Filled out from reference TRBV7-8 and TRBJ2-2, the complete variable domain reads GAGVSQSPRYKVAKRGQDVALRCDPISGHVSLFWYQQALGQGPEFLTYFQNEAQLDKSGLPSDRFFAERPEGSVSTLKIQRTQQEDSAVYLCASSLGPRNTGELFFGEGSRLTVL.

The chain has TRBV30 and TRBJ1-2; 11 bases line up with TRBD1. Trimming took 7 bases from V and 9 from J; bases not matched to a gene: 13. The CDR3 runs 14 residues. Germline values: CDR1 GTSNPN, CDR2 SVGIG (reference sequence). This CDR3 reads CAYQPGQGAQSYTF. DNA of the CDR3: TGTGCCTACCAACCCGGACAGGGGGCTCAAAGCTACACCTTC. The whole variable domain, filled in from reference TRBV30 and TRBJ1-2, reads SQTIHQWPATLVQPVGSPLSLECTVEGTSNPNLYWYRQAAGRGLQLLFYSVGIGQISSEVPQNLSASRPQDRQFILSSKKLLLSDSGFYLCAYQPGQGAQSYTFGSGTRLTVV.

This clone has only a few counts. The chain employs TRBV12-5 and TRBJ2-1; no reliable D call. This CDR3 has 15 residues. Per the germline V gene, CDR1 is LGHNT and CDR2 is FRNRAP. V lost 2 bases and J lost 4, with 12 bases in between. CDR3 nucleotide sequence: TGTGCTAGTGGTTTGAACAGTATAGTGTACAATGAGCAGTTCTTC. It is translated as CASGLNSIVYNEQFF.

V is TRBV5-1 and J is TRBJ2-2; TRBD1 matches 8 bases. This CDR3 is built from 15 residues. Germline values: CDR1 SGHRS, CDR2 YFSETQ. The junction had 7 bases not matched to a gene; V was cut back by 4 bases and J by 5 bases. The CDR3 sequence: CASSPSYRGTGELFF. Written as DNA, the CDR3 is TGCGCCAGCAGCCCCTCATACAGGGGGACCGGGGAGCTGTTTTTT. The whole variable domain, filled in from reference TRBV5-1 and TRBJ2-2, reads KAGVTQTPRYLIKTRGQQVTLSCSPISGHRSVSWYQQTPGQGLQFLFEYFSETQRNKGNFPGRFSGRQFSNSRSEMNVSTLELGDSALYLCASSPSYRGTGELFFGEGSRLTVL.

This chain uses TRBV19 with TRBJ2-3; D remains ambiguous. Germline V gene sequence: CDR1 LNHDA, CDR2 SQIVND (reference sequence). Deletions cut 9 bases from V and 1 base from J, with 8 bases between. CDR3 length equals 12 residues. The chain's CDR3 is CASCICTDTQYF. The CDR3 region has the DNA TGTGCCAGCTGCATATGCACAGATACGCAGTATTTT.

The rearrangement joins TRBV30 to TRBJ1-2; no clear D. V was cut by 7 bases and J by 0 bases, with 12 bases left in between. This CDR3 comprises 13 residues. Germline CDR1 and CDR2: GTSNPN and SVGIG (reference sequence). CDR3 in DNA: TGTGCCTCCTTTGCGAGGACTAACTATGGCTACACCTTC. It is translated as CASFARTNYGYTF. Based on the CDR3 plus reference TRBV30 and TRBJ1-2, the full variable domain is SQTIHQWPATLVQPVGSPLSLECTVEGTSNPNLYWYRQAAGRGLQLLFYSVGIGQISSEVPQNLSASRPQDRQFILSSKKLLLSDSGFYLCASFARTNYGYTFGSGTRLTVV.

The chain joins TRBV19 to TRBJ1-2; D is undetermined. The V gene's germline CDR1 is LNHDA and CDR2 SQIVND (reference sequence). The ends were cut back, 6 bases at V and 5 bases at J, with 10 bases in the middle. This CDR3 comprises 12 residues. The CDR3 region is CASRREDYGYTF. The CDR3 nucleotides are TGTGCCAGTAGGAGAGAAGATTATGGCTACACCTTC.

This clone was detected many times. The chain's CDR3 is CASSLSTGYEAFF. In DNA, the CDR3 is TGCGCCAGCAGCTTAAGTACAGGGTATGAAGCTTTCTTT. The rearrangement links TRBV5-1 to TRBJ1-1, with a tentative D call TRBD1 (6 bases). V gave up 2 bases and J gave up 7 bases, with 12 bases separating them. CDR3 size: 13 residues. From germline, CDR1 is SGHRS and CDR2 YFSETQ.

This chain links TRBV5-1 with TRBJ1-5; TRBD1 matches 9 bases. This CDR3 comprises 15 residues. CDR1 SGHRS and CDR2 YFSETQ come from the germline V gene. V dropped 4 bases and J dropped 5; count of bases not matched to a gene: 7. The CDR3 protein is CASSPQDRGYQPQHF. The CDR3 DNA reads as TGCGCCAGCAGCCCTCAGGACAGGGGTTATCAGCCCCAGCATTTT.

This chain joins TRBV4-3 and TRBJ2-2; possible D gene TRBD1, 5 bases. Germline values: CDR1 LGHNA, CDR2 YSLEER. The ends were cut back, 1 base at V and 15 bases at J, with 18 bases in the middle. The length of the CDR3 is 14 residues. CDR3 amino acids: CASSQGVVPGLVFF. The CDR3 nucleotides read TGCGCCAGCAGCCAAGGGGTTGTCCCAGGGTTGGTGTTTTTT.

The rearrangement links TRBV14 to TRBJ1-1; D uncertain. Germline values: CDR1 SGHDN, CDR2 FVKESK. V was trimmed by 5 bases and J by 3 bases, leaving 10 bases between them. The CDR3 is 13 residues long. This CDR3 is CASSTKRDTEAFF. CDR3 sequence (DNA): TGTGCCAGCAGCACTAAGAGGGACACTGAAGCTTTCTTT.

V and J are TRBV7-2 and TRBJ1-2; D is undetermined. V was cut by 1 base and J by 8 bases, with 11 bases left in between. Looked up from germline, CDR1 is SGHTA and CDR2 is FQGNSA. This CDR3 region has 13 residues. The CDR3 here is CASSLEGLYGYTF. The CDR3 DNA sequence: TGTGCCAGCAGCTTAGAAGGCCTCTACGGCTACACCTTC.

The rearrangement joins TRBV5-1 to TRBJ2-7; D unresolved. Deletions cut 0 bases from V and 5 bases from J, with 9 bases between. Per germline, CDR1 SGHRS and CDR2 YFSETQ. The CDR3 is 13 residues long. The CDR3 protein is CASSLDRIDEQYF. The CDR3 region has the DNA TGCGCCAGCAGCTTGGATAGGATCGACGAGCAGTACTTC.

J is TRBJ2-2 and V is TRBV20-1; D call uncertain. V was cut by 4 bases and J by 5 bases, with 5 bases left in between. The CDR3 extends over 11 amino acids. The germline gives CDR1 DFQATT, CDR2 SNEGSKA (reference sequence). The DNA for the CDR3 is TGCAGTGCTAAAGATACCGGGGAGCTGTTTTTT. The encoded protein is CSAKDTGELFF.

V is TRBV19 and J is TRBJ2-2, with no clear D. There are 12 residues in the CDR3. V dropped 3 bases and J dropped 5 bases, with 4 bases sitting between them. The germline CDR1 and CDR2 sequences are LNHDA and SQIVND (reference sequence). CDR3 sequence: CASSIKTGELFF. The CDR3 DNA reads as TGTGCCAGTAGTATTAAAACCGGGGAGCTGTTTTTT.

This chain joins TRBV11-2 and TRBJ1-2; 11 nucleotides agree with TRBD1. CDR3 length: 15 residues. Germline V CDR1 and CDR2: SGHAT, FQNNGV. V lost 3 bases to trimming and J lost 2 bases; unmatched junction nucleotides: 2. The CDR3 loop is CASSLDRGHNYGYTF. CDR3 coding DNA: TGTGCCAGCAGCTTGGACAGGGGGCACAACTATGGCTACACCTTC. Drawing the rest from reference TRBV11-2 and TRBJ1-2, the complete variable domain is EAGVAQSPRYKIIEKRQSVAFWCNPISGHATLYWYQQILGQGPKLLIQFQNNGVVDDSQLPKDRFSAERLKGVDSTLKIQPAKLEDSAVYLCASSLDRGHNYGYTFGSGTRLTVV.

CDR3 in amino acids: CSARMGPLVETQYF. For the CDR3, the DNA is TGCAGCGCGAGGATGGGGCCATTGGTAGAGACCCAGTACTTC. The chain recombines TRBV29-1 with TRBJ2-5; D is perhaps TRBD1 (5 bases). Germline V gene sequence: CDR1 SQVTM, CDR2 ANQGSEA. V was pared by 7 bases and J by 4 bases, with 19 bases between. This CDR3 region has 14 residues. Using reference TRBV29-1 and TRBJ2-5 for the parts outside the CDR3, the full variable domain is SAVISQKPSRDICQRGTSLTIQCQVDSQVTMMFWYRQQPGQSLTLIATANQGSEATYESGFVIDKFPISRPNLTFSTLTVSNMSPEDSSIYLCSARMGPLVETQYFGPGTRLLVL.

The chain links TRBV19 to TRBJ2-5; D is uncertain. This CDR3 contains 12 residues. The germline CDR1 and CDR2 sequences are LNHDA and SQIVND (reference sequence). Trimming left V 0 bases short and J 5 bases short, with 4 bases between. The CDR3, as DNA: TGTGCCAGTAGTATAGATCGGGAGACCCAGTACTTC. This translates into CASSIDRETQYF.

The rearrangement uses TRBV2 and TRBJ2-1, with 8 bases matching TRBD2. This CDR3 spans 15 amino acids. The V gene's germline CDR1 is SNHLY and CDR2 FYNNEI. V shed 6 bases and J 0 bases; nucleotides not matched to a gene: 4. The CDR3 region is CASSVAGSSYNEQFF. In nucleotides, the CDR3 is TGTGCCAGCAGCGTAGCGGGAAGCTCCTACAATGAGCAGTTCTTC.

The chain has TRBV28 and TRBJ2-3; the match to TRBD2 covers 9 bases. CDR1 is MDHEN, CDR2 SYDVKM, per germline. With 2 bases clipped from V and 2 bases from J, the junction kept 8 bases outside the gene matches. This CDR3 contains 17 residues. The CDR3 sequence: CASSLMGTSKDTDTQYF. In nucleotides, the CDR3 is TGTGCCAGCAGTTTAATGGGGACTAGCAAAGACACAGATACGCAGTATTTT.